This T cell receptor (beta chain) was recorded in a study of blood T cell repertoires in COVID-19. Study-wide context: Nucleic acid was either cDNA or gDNA, and it came from T cells, B-cell-depleted T cells, or PBMCs.

Data came from immunoSEQ multiplex PCR; TCRdb stores just in-frame clones and leaves some out. The sample holds 430,000 or so clones, 80% to 90% seen once. CDR3 length: 16 residues. The germline V gene encodes CDR1 PRHDT and CDR2 FYEKMQ (reference sequence). With V trimmed by 6 bases and J by 4 bases, 12 bases remained unmatched. The Seattle patients joined while their infection was active and were tracked longitudinally afterward. This chain links TRBV13 with TRBJ2-1, with 7 nucleotides matching TRBD1. Sequenced material: peripheral blood. This TCR was recovered from a man aged 18 to 29 with COVID-19, enrolled during active disease. The CDR3 coding sequence is TGTGCCAGCAGTTTGCGACCGGGACAGATATACAATGAGCAGTTCTTC. The encoded protein is CASSLRPGQIYNEQFF.